This T cell receptor (beta chain) was recovered during a study of cytomegalovirus exposure and HLA in healthy donors. General study results and limits: Most TCR sequences were uncommon, yet certain public TCRs appeared in many donors. In vitro experiments confirmed that a few CMV-associated chains were specific for CMV antigens. It was about 150 TCR beta chains that were listed as cytomegalovirus-associated.

Data came from immunoSEQ multiplex PCR; TCRdb stores just in-frame clones and leaves some out. The repertoire holds roughly 190,000 clones, with around nine tenths as singletons. Points on this clone: The antigen is unknown.

This CDR3 comprises 13 residues. The germline V gene encodes CDR1 LGHNA and CDR2 YNFKEQ. Trimming cost V 3 bases and J 8 bases, with 11 bases left between them. This TCR derives from a man aged 25 to 40 in good health and CMV-seropositive. This sequence joins TRBV4-2 and TRBJ2-1, with D possibly TRBD2 on 6 matching bases. Sequencing used PBMCs. The CDR3 sequence: CASSQGGGDEQFF. The CDR3 DNA reads TGTGCCAGCAGCCAGGGAGGCGGAGATGAGCAGTTCTTC.